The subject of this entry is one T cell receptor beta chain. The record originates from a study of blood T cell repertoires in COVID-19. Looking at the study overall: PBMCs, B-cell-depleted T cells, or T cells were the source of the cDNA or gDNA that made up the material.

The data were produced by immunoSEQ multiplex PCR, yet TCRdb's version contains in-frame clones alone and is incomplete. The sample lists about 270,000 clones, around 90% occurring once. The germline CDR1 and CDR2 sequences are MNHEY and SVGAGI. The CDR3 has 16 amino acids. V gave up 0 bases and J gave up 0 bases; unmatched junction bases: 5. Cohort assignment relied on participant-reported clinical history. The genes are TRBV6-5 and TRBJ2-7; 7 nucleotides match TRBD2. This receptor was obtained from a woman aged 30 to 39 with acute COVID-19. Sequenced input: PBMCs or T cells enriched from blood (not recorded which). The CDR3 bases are TGTGCCAGCAGTTACTCCCCCGGGGGGAGCTCCTACGAGCAGTACTTC. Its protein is CASSYSPGGSSYEQYF.